This T cell receptor (beta chain) was documented in a study of blood T cell repertoires in COVID-19. This clone was found once. The CDR3 consists of 15 residues. Trimming took 1 base from V and 8 from J; bases not matched to a gene: 4. Germline values: CDR1 SGDLS, CDR2 YYNGEE. Original processing methods: Amplification of reference gene primers was used by the study to estimate nucleated cell counts. Measured with immunoSEQ multiplex PCR; TCRdb has only the in-frame clones, and not every one. The V and J calls and clone size were taken over from that table, and D and trimming were inferred from the DNA. The sample shows hundreds of thousands of clones, 65% to 90% of them seen only once.

Sequencing was done on a sample of peripheral blood. The V call is TRBV9, the J call TRBJ2-1, with 12 bases matching TRBD1. This clonotype was sampled from a woman between 45 and 65 years old with acute or convalescent COVID-19. CDR3 DNA sequence: TGTGCCAGCAGCGTACGGGGACAGGGGGCGGATGAGCAGTTCTTC. This codes for CASSVRGQGADEQFF.